Detailed here is one TCR beta chain. Its antigen target is currently unknown. The input lacks base qualities; no much larger clone sits a single base away. Clipping removes 4 bases from V and 6 bases from J, with 10 as the unmatched junction base count. Counted from cysteine to phenylalanine, this CDR3 has 16 amino acids. Only the CDR3 region is kept as DNA, spanning 48 bases read in frame from base 1. CDR1 and CDR2 (LGHDT, YNNKEL) derive from the germline V gene (reference sequence). PBMCs were isolated by Ficoll-Paque density gradient centrifugation. The record originates from a study of T-cell memory formation after mild COVID-19 listed by TCRdb under 2021. About the study as a whole: TCR sequence clusters from the two donors were found to be largely donor specific. T-cell clones expanding and contracting after mild COVID-19 in a couple of donors were tracked by longitudinal TCRalpha and TCRbeta repertoire sequencing. The cohort was made up of two young adult volunteers, one female and one male, who were previously healthy. The paper's findings and limits, for the study overall: Clones that contracted from day 15 to 85 showed balanced CD4/CD8 phenotypes, whereas a second wave of clones that expanded from day 15 to 37 leaned towards CD4+. The second-wave clones that peaked on day 37 were not confirmed to be SARS-CoV-2 specific. Contracting CD4+ clones were located mainly in the CM and EM memory subsets, whereas CD8+ clones were found to be enriched in EMRA. Some responding clones were found in pre-infection memory, which suggests that pre-existing cross-reactive memory T cells took part in the SARS-CoV-2 response. The study covered only two mild cases, and larger cohorts including severe cases with pre-infection samples were considered necessary.

Sequencing relied on an Illumina NovaSeq 6000. TCRalpha and TCRbeta cDNA libraries were built by 5'RACE with constant-segment primers, adding sample barcodes and unique molecular identifiers. RNA was extracted from every sample with Trizol reagent. The libraries were amplified in two PCR steps, and the second step added a second sample barcode and Illumina TruSeq adapters. Libraries were sequenced on an Illumina NovaSeq with 2 x 150 bp paired-end reads. The paper's processing steps were these. With migec v1.2.7, reads were demultiplexed and then collapsed into UMI-guided consensus sequences. Using mixcr v2.1.11, the UMI consensuses were aligned to TRA and TRB V and J templates and assembled into clonotypes. Clonotypes were classified as expanded or contracted when called significant by both edgeR and NoisET, with noise models trained on biological replicates. For edgeR calls, the thresholds were a false discovery rate-adjusted p below 0.01 and a log2 fold-change of 1. As an exploratory analysis of dynamics, max-normalized trajectories of the 1000 most abundant clonotypes were examined with PCA combined with hierarchical clustering. Each responding clone was given a CD4 or CD8 phenotype based on the CD4+ and CD8+ repertoires, which had been sequenced separately. TCRdb took the public reads, trimmed them with fastp at Q25, ran MiXCR for clone calling and kept in-frame beta chains. Duplicate CDR3 protein sequences are folded into a single record with the most common DNA and genes. The authors' filters were not applied to this entry. Across this sample there are 500,000 to 600,000 distinct CDR3 sequences, with more than 15% seen only once. The ten largest account for around 12% of the sample.

The receptor comes from an adult woman who had mild COVID-19 (a few samples of this study predate the infection). The sample titles of this study are shuffled in the database, so cell type and time point are left out; the donor was told from shared clones. Sequencing used PBMCs or a T cell subset sorted from them (not recorded which). The V gene is TRBV3-1 and the J gene is TRBJ2-1; a stretch of 9 junction bases matches TRBD2. The bases read TGTGCCAGCAGCCCGCGGACTAGCGCGGATGGCAATGAGCAGTTCTTC. The resulting protein is CASSPRTSADGNEQFF.